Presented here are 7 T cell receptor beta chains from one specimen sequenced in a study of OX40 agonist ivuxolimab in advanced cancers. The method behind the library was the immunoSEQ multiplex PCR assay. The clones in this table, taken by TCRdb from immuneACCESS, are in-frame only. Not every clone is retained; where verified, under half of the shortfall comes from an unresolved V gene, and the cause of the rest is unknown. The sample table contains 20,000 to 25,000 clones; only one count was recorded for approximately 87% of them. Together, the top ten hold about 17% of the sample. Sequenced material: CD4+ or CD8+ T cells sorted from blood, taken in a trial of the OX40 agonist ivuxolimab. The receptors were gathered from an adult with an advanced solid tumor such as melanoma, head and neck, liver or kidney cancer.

As DNA, the CDR3 is TGTGCCAGCAGTTACTCGAGAGGCTATGGCTACACCTTC. Its protein product is CASSYSRGYGYTF. The V gene is TRBV6-5, the J gene TRBJ1-2; D gene unclear. Looked up from germline, CDR1 is MNHEY and CDR2 is SVGAGI. This CDR3 region has 13 residues. The V end was cut by 0 bases, the J end by 4 bases, with 6 bases between.

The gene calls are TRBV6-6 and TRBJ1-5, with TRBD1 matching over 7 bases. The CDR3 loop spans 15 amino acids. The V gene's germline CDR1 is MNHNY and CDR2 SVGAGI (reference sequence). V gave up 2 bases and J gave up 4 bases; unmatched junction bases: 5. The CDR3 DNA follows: TGTGCCAGCAGTTACGTCGAGGGGGCTAATCAGCCCCAGCATTTT. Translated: CASSYVEGANQPQHF.

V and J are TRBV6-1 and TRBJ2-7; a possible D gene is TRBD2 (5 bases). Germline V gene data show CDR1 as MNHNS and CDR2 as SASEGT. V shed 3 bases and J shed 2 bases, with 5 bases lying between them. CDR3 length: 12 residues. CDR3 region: CASSDGTYEQYF. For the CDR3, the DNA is TGTGCCAGCAGTGACGGGACCTACGAGCAGTACTTC.

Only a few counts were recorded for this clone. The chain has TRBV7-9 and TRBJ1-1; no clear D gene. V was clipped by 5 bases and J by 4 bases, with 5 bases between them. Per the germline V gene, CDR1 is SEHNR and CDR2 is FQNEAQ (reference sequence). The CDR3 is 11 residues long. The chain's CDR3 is CASSSGTEAFF. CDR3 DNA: TGTGCCAGCAGCAGCGGCACTGAAGCTTTCTTT. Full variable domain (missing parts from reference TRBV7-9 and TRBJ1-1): DTGVSQNPRHKITKRGQNVTFRCDPISEHNRLYWYRQTLGQGPEFLTYFQNEAQLEKSRLLSDRFSAERPKGSFSTLEIQRTEQGDSAMYLCASSSGTEAFFGQGTRLTVV.

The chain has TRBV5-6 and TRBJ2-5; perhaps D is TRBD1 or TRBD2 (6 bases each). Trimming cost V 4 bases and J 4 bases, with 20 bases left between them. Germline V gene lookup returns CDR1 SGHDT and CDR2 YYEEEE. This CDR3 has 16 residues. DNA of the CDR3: TGTGCCAGCAGCCCGGGGGCAGGTCTTAGGGGAGAGACCCAGTACTTC. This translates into CASSPGAGLRGETQYF.

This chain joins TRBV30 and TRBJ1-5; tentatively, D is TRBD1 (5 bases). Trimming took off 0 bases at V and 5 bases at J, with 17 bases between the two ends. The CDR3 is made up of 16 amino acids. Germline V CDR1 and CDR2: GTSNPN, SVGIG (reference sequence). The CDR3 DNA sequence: TGTGCCTGGAGTGTACGATCGGGGCAGGGAGATCAGCCCCAGCATTTT. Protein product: CAWSVRSGQGDQPQHF.

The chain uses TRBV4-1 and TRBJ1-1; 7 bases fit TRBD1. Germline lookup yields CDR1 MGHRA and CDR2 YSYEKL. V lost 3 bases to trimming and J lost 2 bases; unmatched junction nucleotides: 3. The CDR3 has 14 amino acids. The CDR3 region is CASSHRTGNTEAFF. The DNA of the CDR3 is TGCGCCAGCAGCCATCGGACAGGCAACACTGAAGCTTTCTTT.